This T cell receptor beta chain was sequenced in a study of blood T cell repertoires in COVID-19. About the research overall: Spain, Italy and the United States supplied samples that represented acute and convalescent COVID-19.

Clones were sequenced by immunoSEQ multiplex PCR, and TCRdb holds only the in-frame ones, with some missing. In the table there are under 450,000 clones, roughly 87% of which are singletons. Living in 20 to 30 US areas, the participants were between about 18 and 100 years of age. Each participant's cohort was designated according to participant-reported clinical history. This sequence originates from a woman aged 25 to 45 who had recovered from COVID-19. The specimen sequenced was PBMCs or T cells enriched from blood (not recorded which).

CDR3 nucleotide sequence: TGTGCCAGCAGGACAGGGAAAGGACATTCACCCCTCCACTTT. Encoded protein: CASRTGKGHSPLHF. V is TRBV27 and J is TRBJ1-6, with TRBD1 matching 7 bases. CDR3 length: 14 residues. J lost 8 bases, V lost 6 bases, and 7 bases had no gene match. Germline V gene lookup returns CDR1 MNHEY and CDR2 SMNVEV (reference sequence).